Below are 32 T cell receptor beta chains sequenced from a single sample in a study of T-cell reconstitution after alpha-beta-depleted transplantation in children (dated by TCRdb to the mid-2010s). The library came from PCR. TCRdb names Illumina HiSeq 2500 as the instrument used. TCR library preparation used molecular barcoding, with unique molecular identifiers applied to normalize quantification of the TCRbeta repertoire. TCRdb reran the public reads through fastp at Q25 and MiXCR, keeping productive beta chains. Every distinct CDR3 protein forms one entry, paired with its most common genes and DNA. The sample data list roughly 500,000 distinct CDR3 sequences, and approximately 32% of these were observed just once. 2% to 3% of the sample is in the top ten clones. Sequencing used PBMCs from the stem cell graft donor, obtained from the stem cell graft. These receptors were taken from a human donor who donated a stem cell graft to a child with aplastic anemia.

This chain joins TRBV15 and TRBJ1-6; D possibly corresponds to TRBD1 (5 bases). Germline V CDR1 and CDR2: LNHNV, YYDKDF (reference sequence). The CDR3 runs 15 residues. V lost 8 bases and J lost 0, with 11 bases in between. The CDR3 loop reads CATDPRGSYNSPLHF. CDR3 nucleotide sequence: TGTGCCACCGACCCTAGGGGCTCCTATAATTCACCCCTCCACTTT. The full variable domain, in which reference TRBV15 and TRBJ1-6 provide the parts outside the CDR3, is DAMVIQNPRYQVTQFGKPVTLSCSQTLNHNVMYWYQQKSSQAPKLLFHYYDKDFNNEADTPDNFQSRRPNTSFCFLDIRSPGLGDTAMYLCATDPRGSYNSPLHFGNGTRLTVT.

The chain combines TRBV30 with TRBJ2-3; D is unresolved. The CDR3 has 11 amino acids. Looked up from germline, CDR1 is GTSNPN and CDR2 is SVGIG (reference sequence). The V end was cut by 4 bases, the J end by 4 bases, with 6 bases between. DNA of the CDR3: TGTGCCTGGACCGCCCCAGATACGCAGTATTTT. It codes for CAWTAPDTQYF.

This clonotype appeared a few times. The chain is built from TRBV30 and TRBJ2-3; 13 bases align to TRBD2. The CDR3 has 15 residues. The J segment lost 6 bases and the V segment lost 4 bases, leaving 7 bases of the junction unmatched. Germline V gene data show CDR1 as GTSNPN and CDR2 as SVGIG (reference sequence). CDR3 loop: CAWKLTSGRYDTQYF. The CDR3, as DNA: TGTGCCTGGAAGTTGACTAGCGGGAGGTATGATACGCAGTATTTT.

The V and J genes are TRBV5-5 and TRBJ2-3; D is possibly TRBD2 (6 bases). There are 16 residues in the CDR3. Per the germline V gene, CDR1 is SGHKS and CDR2 is YYEKEE (reference sequence). Trimming shortened V by 2 bases and J by 4 bases, and 17 bases separated the two germline ends. CDR3 sequence: CASSFRGSPEADTQYF. CDR3 coding DNA: TGTGCCAGCAGCTTCCGGGGGTCCCCCGAGGCAGATACGCAGTATTTT.

This clonotype was seen a handful of times. The gene calls are TRBV18 and TRBJ1-2; D may be TRBD1 (6 bases). V was cut by 3 bases and J by 0 bases, with 11 bases left in between. The CDR3 length is 15 residues. Germline V lookup: CDR1 KGHSH, CDR2 LQKENI. The CDR3 DNA reads TGTGCCAGCTCACCGGACAGACTAGCTAACTATGGCTACACCTTC. As protein: CASSPDRLANYGYTF.

The chain links TRBV4-3 to TRBJ2-1, with 10 bases matching TRBD2. The CDR3 runs to 18 residues. Trimming removed 0 bases from V and 4 bases from J; junction bases left unmatched: 9. From germline, CDR1 is LGHNA and CDR2 YSLEER. CDR3 sequence: CASSQDSASGSVYNEQFF. As DNA, the CDR3 is TGCGCCAGCAGCCAAGATTCCGCTAGCGGGAGTGTTTACAATGAGCAGTTCTTC.

CDR3 sequence (DNA): TGCAGCGTTGAAGCCGGCAGGGAGGACTACAATACGCAGTATTTT. It yields the protein CSVEAGREDYNTQYF. The chain recombines TRBV29-1 with TRBJ2-3, with D possibly being TRBD2 (6 bases). Per the germline V gene, CDR1 is SQVTM and CDR2 is ANQGSEA. Trimming cost V 1 base and J 7 bases, with 18 bases left between them. The CDR3 runs 15 residues.

The chain combines TRBV7-2 with TRBJ1-5; D may be TRBD1 (5 bases). The CDR3 spans 15 residues. Germline-derived CDR1 and CDR2 are SGHTA and FQGNSA. Trimming took 4 bases from V and 3 from J, leaving 13 bases between them. This CDR3 reads CASSSSGAVNQPQHF. CDR3 in DNA: TGTGCCAGCAGCTCGTCTGGGGCGGTCAATCAGCCCCAGCATTTT.

This clonotype was observed many times. The chain carries TRBV7-2 and TRBJ2-5; TRBD1 aligns across 8 bases. Germline V gene sequence: CDR1 SGHTA, CDR2 FQGNSA. The CDR3 runs 14 residues. The J segment lost 4 bases and the V segment lost 1 base, leaving 2 bases of the junction unmatched. CDR3 in DNA: TGTGCCAGCAGCTTAGACAGGGGGGCAGAGACCCAGTACTTC. Translation gives CASSLDRGAETQYF.

This sequence joins TRBV7-3 and TRBJ2-1; D not resolved. The ends were cut back, 2 bases at V and 7 bases at J, with 9 bases in the middle. The CDR3 is 13 residues long. Germline V gives CDR1 SGHTA, CDR2 FQGTGA. CDR3 loop: CASSLGIGNEQFF. CDR3 sequence (DNA): TGTGCCAGCAGCTTAGGTATCGGGAATGAGCAGTTCTTC.

The chain carries TRBV5-1 and TRBJ2-1; 11 nucleotides align to TRBD1. Germline trimming cut 4 bases from V and 7 bases from J; bases unmatched to any gene: 10. Germline V gene sequence: CDR1 SGHRS, CDR2 YFSETQ. This CDR3 spans 16 amino acids. As DNA, the CDR3 is TGCGCCAGCAGCGAGGATGGACAGGGGGCGAGAAATGAGCAGTTCTTC. Residues: CASSEDGQGARNEQFF. The complete variable domain, with remaining parts taken from reference TRBV5-1 and TRBJ2-1, reads KAGVTQTPRYLIKTRGQQVTLSCSPISGHRSVSWYQQTPGQGLQFLFEYFSETQRNKGNFPGRFSGRQFSNSRSEMNVSTLELGDSALYLCASSEDGQGARNEQFFGPGTRLTVL.

V and J are TRBV6-5 and TRBJ1-2; 9 nucleotides agree with TRBD1. The germline CDR1 and CDR2 sequences are MNHEY and SVGAGI. The V and J ends lost 4 bases and 2 bases, in that order; junction bases with no gene match: 5. CDR3 size: 15 residues. The CDR3: CASSLTGGVNYGYTF. The CDR3 DNA is TGTGCCAGCAGTTTAACAGGGGGCGTCAACTATGGCTACACCTTC.

This clonotype has just a few counts. The genes are TRBV20-1 and TRBJ2-3; 9 positions match TRBD2. Per germline, CDR1 DFQATT and CDR2 SNEGSKA (reference sequence). V lost 6 bases, J lost 4 bases, and 5 bases stayed unmatched. The CDR3 has 13 residues. The CDR3 reads CSAGGRAPDTQYF. The CDR3 coding sequence is TGCAGTGCGGGCGGGAGGGCCCCAGATACGCAGTATTTT.

This sequence joins TRBV29-1 and TRBJ1-1; a possible D gene is TRBD1 (5 bases). CDR1 SQVTM and CDR2 ANQGSEA come from the germline V gene. The V end was cut by 4 bases, the J end by 3 bases, with 9 bases between. CDR3 length: 12 residues. The CDR3 sequence: CSVVRGDTEAFF. CDR3 sequence (DNA): TGCAGCGTTGTCCGGGGGGACACTGAAGCTTTCTTT.

This clonotype was counted once. The chain combines TRBV11-2 with TRBJ2-7; 12 nucleotides align to TRBD1. Losses at the gene ends were 4 bases for V and 4 bases for J; bases not matched to a gene: 5. The length of the CDR3 is 15 residues. Germline loops: CDR1 SGHAT, CDR2 FQNNGV. The CDR3: CASSSGTGGSYEQYF. CDR3 sequence (DNA): TGTGCCAGCAGCTCCGGGACAGGGGGCTCGTACGAGCAGTACTTC. The variable domain in full, with the rest retrieved from reference TRBV11-2 and TRBJ2-7, is EAGVAQSPRYKIIEKRQSVAFWCNPISGHATLYWYQQILGQGPKLLIQFQNNGVVDDSQLPKDRFSAERLKGVDSTLKIQPAKLEDSAVYLCASSSGTGGSYEQYFGPGTRLTVT.

This chain links TRBV15 with TRBJ2-3; no firm D call. The germline CDR1 and CDR2 sequences are LNHNV and YYDKDF (reference sequence). The CDR3 runs to 10 residues. The V end was cut by 8 bases, the J end by 3 bases, with 3 bases between. The CDR3 DNA reads as TGTGCCACCGGGACAGATACGCAGTATTTT. It encodes CATGTDTQYF.

This rearrangement joins TRBV20-1 to TRBJ2-5; 12 nucleotides align to TRBD2. V shed 5 bases, J shed 2 bases, and the junction held 9 bases outside the gene matches. The CDR3 extends over 16 amino acids. CDR1 is DFQATT, CDR2 SNEGSKA, per germline (reference sequence). Written as DNA, the CDR3 is TGCAGTGCTGGACTAGCGGGACGCCCCCCTCAAGAGACCCAGTACTTC. Residues: CSAGLAGRPPQETQYF.

V and J are TRBV29-1 and TRBJ2-2; D not resolved. The CDR3 contains 13 residues. Trimming took 4 bases from V and 3 from J, leaving 9 bases between them. The V gene's germline CDR1 is SQVTM and CDR2 ANQGSEA. The CDR3 region has the DNA TGCAGCGTTGTCTCAAAAGACACCGGGGAGCTGTTTTTT. As protein: CSVVSKDTGELFF.

The chain links TRBV4-2 to TRBJ1-5; 7 nucleotides align to TRBD1. The CDR3 is made up of 16 amino acids. Germline V gene lookup returns CDR1 LGHNA and CDR2 YNFKEQ. J was trimmed by 2 bases and V by 4 bases; bases with no gene match: 8. As DNA, the CDR3 is TGTGCCAGCAGCCCCCGACAGGGCGGTGGCAATCAGCCCCAGCATTTT. Protein: CASSPRQGGGNQPQHF.

This chain joins TRBV12-3 or TRBV12-4 and TRBJ1-2, with D hard to call. The CDR3 runs to 13 residues. The germline V and J ends were trimmed by 6 bases and 5 bases, with 13 bases remaining between them. In DNA, the CDR3 is TGTGCCAGCAGATCCCTCGGTGCATATGGCTACACCTTC. As protein: CASRSLGAYGYTF.

The chain carries TRBV12-3 or TRBV12-4 and TRBJ2-3; TRBD2 matches at 7 bases. V lost 8 bases and J lost 2; bases outside the gene matches: 7. The CDR3 is 14 residues long. The CDR3 DNA follows: TGTGCCAGCCAAAAGCGGGGACTCACAGATACGCAGTATTTT. It is translated as CASQKRGLTDTQYF.

This chain links TRBV12-5 with TRBJ2-2; 11 nucleotides align to TRBD2. V shed 2 bases, J shed 4 bases, and the junction held 9 bases outside the gene matches. The CDR3 has 18 amino acids. Germline V gene lookup returns CDR1 LGHNT and CDR2 FRNRAP. The CDR3 reads CASGLLASGRWATGELFF. Here the CDR3 DNA reads TGTGCTAGTGGTTTGCTGGCTAGCGGGAGGTGGGCCACCGGGGAGCTGTTTTTT.

The rearrangement links TRBV4-3 to TRBJ2-1; D unresolved. This CDR3 region has 18 residues. Per germline, CDR1 LGHNA and CDR2 YSLEER. Between the trimmed V and J ends, which lost 4 bases and 1 base, there was a span of 20 bases. The CDR3 coding sequence is TGCGCCAGCAGCCCTTTCGGAAGCAAACCCTTATCCTACAATGAGCAGTTCTTC. It yields the protein CASSPFGSKPLSYNEQFF.

CDR3 bases: TGCGCCAGCAGCTTGTCCCTCCAGCGCAACACAGATACGCAGTATTTT. Translated, it gives CASSLSLQRNTDTQYF. V usage is TRBV5-1 and J usage is TRBJ2-3; D is unclear. Per the germline V gene, CDR1 is SGHRS and CDR2 is YFSETQ. The ends were cut back, 1 base at V and 2 bases at J, with 14 bases in the middle. The CDR3 loop spans 16 amino acids.

This clonotype has more than one count but fewer than ten. The V and J genes are TRBV7-2 and TRBJ2-3; unclear D gene. The CDR3 loop spans 16 amino acids. The germline V gene has CDR1 SGHTA and CDR2 FQGNSA. Trimming removed 1 base from V and 1 base from J, with 12 bases in between. The CDR3 DNA reads TGTGCCAGCAGCTTAGTAGGGTCTTGGGGCACAGATACGCAGTATTTT. This codes for CASSLVGSWGTDTQYF.

The chain is built from TRBV20-1 and TRBJ2-3; TRBD2 agrees at 11 bases. In germline, CDR1 is DFQATT, CDR2 SNEGSKA (reference sequence). After removal of 0 bases from V and 2 bases from J, the junction contained 7 bases not matched to a gene. The CDR3 runs 17 residues. In DNA, the CDR3 is TGCAGTGCTAGAGACCTTAGCGGGAGGGCCCCCACAGATACGCAGTATTTT. Its translation: CSARDLSGRAPTDTQYF.

CDR3 in amino acids: CASSPSATNEKLFF. The CDR3 DNA reads as TGTGCCAGCAGTCCCAGTGCCACTAATGAAAAACTGTTTTTT. The chain joins TRBV6-1 to TRBJ1-4; D unresolved. CDR3 length equals 14 residues. Germline assignment: CDR1 MNHNS and CDR2 SASEGT. V lost 5 bases to trimming and J lost 2 bases, with 9 bases between them.

This chain joins TRBV4-2 and TRBJ1-1; tentatively, D is TRBD1 (5 bases). Trimming removed 4 bases at V and 0 bases at J, with 18 bases between. This CDR3 has 17 amino acids. The V gene's germline CDR1 is LGHNA and CDR2 YNFKEQ. DNA of the CDR3: TGTGCCAGCAGCCCTGGACATGAGCGTAGGATGAACACTGAAGCTTTCTTT. Translated, it gives CASSPGHERRMNTEAFF.

The chain is built from TRBV7-2 and TRBJ1-3; TRBD1 might be the D (5 bases). The germline CDR1 and CDR2 sequences are SGHTA and FQGNSA. This CDR3 is built from 14 residues. Between the trimmed V and J ends, which lost 6 bases and 4 bases, there was a span of 13 bases. CDR3 coding DNA: TGTGCCAGCAGGCCCGGGGGGGAAGGAAACACCATATATTTT. Its protein product is CASRPGGEGNTIYF.

As regards this clonotype: One base away lies a much larger clone, so this may be a sequencing read error. This rearrangement joins TRBV12-3 or TRBV12-4 to TRBJ1-1, with D maybe TRBD1 (6 bases). Trimming pared 4 bases from V and 5 bases from J, leaving 8 bases between. This CDR3 region has 12 residues. The CDR3 DNA follows: TGTGCCAGCAGTTCCGGGACAACTGAAGCTTTCTTT. Residues: CASSSGTTEAFF.

This rearrangement joins TRBV28 to TRBJ2-6; D remains unclear. The CDR3 length is 16 residues. The V end was cut by 2 bases, the J end by 4 bases, with 12 bases between. CDR1 is MDHEN and CDR2 is SYDVKM in the germline V gene. CDR3 in DNA: TGTGCCAGCAGTTTAGAGATATACTCCGGGGCCAACGTCCTGACTTTC. Translating gives CASSLEIYSGANVLTF.

This clonotype has more than one count but fewer than ten. V usage is TRBV4-3 and J usage is TRBJ1-1; D unclear. Trimming cost V 0 bases and J 7 bases, with 15 bases left between them. Germline values: CDR1 LGHNA, CDR2 YSLEER. The CDR3 consists of 15 residues. CDR3 sequence (DNA): TGCGCCAGCAGCCAAGAACCCGGAAGGAGAGATGAAGCTTTCTTT. Encoded protein: CASSQEPGRRDEAFF.